Listed below are T cell receptor beta chains from one sample, sequenced in a study of molecular identifiers for immune sequencing clone quantification. TCRdb re-analysed the PCR reads in MiXCR, keeping a single row per CDR3 protein. The data contain more than 450,000 distinct CDR3 sequences, around 25% of them singletons. Source material: naive CD8+ T cells from blood, with Jurkat cell RNA spiked in. Receptors originate from a human donor in good health. Some libraries in this study had Jurkat cell RNA spiked in. Both conserved end residues are part of each CDR3. D genes are given only for firm matches. The size of a clone is reported for some rows only, either as once, few or many, or as a class for expanded clones.

V gene	clone size	J gene	D gene	CDR3 protein	CDR3 DNA
TRBV27	few	TRBJ2-7	TRBD1	CASSPTGVNYEQYF	TGTGCCAGCAGTCCGACAGGGGTGAACTACGAGCAGTACTTC
TRBV9	many	TRBJ2-1	NA	CASSPGAYEQFF	TGTGCCAGCAGCCCTGGGGCTTATGAGCAGTTCTTC
TRBV29-1	few	TRBJ2-7	TRBD1	CSVAVDRGYEQYF	TGCAGCGTTGCAGTTGACAGGGGCTACGAGCAGTACTTC
TRBV21-1	few	TRBJ2-3	NA	CASSTHAGTDTDTQYF	TGTGCCAGCAGCACTCACGCAGGGACAGACACAGATACGCAGTATTTT
TRBV27	NA	TRBJ1-1	TRBD1	CASTITGGQAFF	TGTGCCAGCACCATCACAGGGGGCCAGGCTTTCTTT
TRBV7-2	many	TRBJ2-1	NA	CASSLAPGIGYNEQFF	TGTGCCAGCAGCTTAGCCCCCGGGATTGGCTACAATGAGCAGTTCTTC
TRBV27	NA	TRBJ2-7	NA	CACSWNSYEQYF	TGTGCCTGCAGTTGGAATAGCTACGAGCAGTACTTC
TRBV6-5	NA	TRBJ2-7	NA	CASSFPRSGYEQYF	TGTGCCAGCAGTTTCCCTCGTTCGGGGTACGAGCAGTACTTC
TRBV3-1	NA	TRBJ2-7	NA	CASSNTAGWYEQYF	TGTGCCAGCAGCAATACCGCGGGTTGGTACGAGCAGTACTTC
TRBV9	NA	TRBJ2-3	NA	CASSPRDSWGADTQYF	TGTGCCAGCAGCCCAAGGGACTCGTGGGGTGCAGATACGCAGTATTTT
TRBV5-3	NA	TRBJ2-5	NA	CASSSPQGSQETQYF	TGTGCCAGCAGCTCCCCCCAAGGGAGCCAAGAGACCCAGTACTTC
TRBV7-9	NA	TRBJ1-1	NA	CASSWGGITEAFF	TGTGCCAGCAGCTGGGGGGGTATCACTGAAGCTTTCTTT
TRBV29-1	NA	TRBJ1-1	TRBD1	CSVGRTGGNSWVNTEAFF	TGCAGCGTGGGAAGGACAGGGGGTAACAGCTGGGTGAACACTGAAGCTTTCTTT
TRBV7-9	few	TRBJ2-7	NA	CASSLGPSDEQYF	TGTGCCAGCAGCTTGGGCCCATCGGACGAGCAGTACTTC
TRBV27	NA	TRBJ1-5	TRBD1	CASSPGGQHQPQHF	TGTGCCAGCAGTCCAGGGGGGCAGCATCAGCCCCAGCATTTT
TRBV14	many	TRBJ2-2	NA	CASSQTASNTGELFF	TGTGCCAGCAGCCAAACGGCTTCGAACACCGGGGAGCTGTTTTTT
TRBV14	many	TRBJ2-5	NA	CASSPPRQETQYF	TGTGCCAGCAGCCCCCCCAGACAAGAGACCCAGTACTTC
TRBV27	NA	TRBJ1-1	NA	CASSLSNYRLTEAFF	TGTGCCAGCAGTTTATCGAACTACAGACTCACTGAAGCTTTCTTT
TRBV5-6	NA	TRBJ2-6	TRBD1	CASSLDRGLGANVLTF	TGTGCCAGCAGCTTGGACAGGGGGTTGGGGGCCAACGTCCTGACTTTC
TRBV7-9	many	TRBJ1-1	NA	CASSSDMNTEAFF	TGTGCCAGCAGCTCCGACATGAACACTGAAGCTTTCTTT
TRBV6-2/TRBV6-3	few	TRBJ1-2	NA	CASSYSLGEVNYGYTF	TGTGCCAGCAGTTACTCGCTGGGGGAGGTAAACTATGGCTACACCTTC
TRBV7-3	few	TRBJ2-1	TRBD2	CASSSGLAGVEQFF	TGTGCCAGCAGCTCGGGACTAGCGGGAGTTGAGCAGTTCTTC
TRBV5-1	many	TRBJ2-5	NA	CASSRGTKQETQYF	TGCGCCAGCAGCAGAGGGACCAAACAAGAGACCCAGTACTTC
TRBV7-9	many	TRBJ2-7	TRBD1	CASSHGTGYEQYF	TGTGCCAGCAGCCATGGGACAGGCTACGAGCAGTACTTC
TRBV5-4	many	TRBJ2-7	NA	CASSPLGGSSYEQYF	TGTGCCAGCAGCCCCCTTGGGGGAAGCTCCTACGAGCAGTACTTC
TRBV7-6	NA	TRBJ2-3	TRBD2	CASSFNPFTSGSSTDTQYF	TGTGCCAGCAGCTTTAACCCATTTACTAGCGGTTCTAGCACAGATACGCAGTATTTT
TRBV5-6	NA	TRBJ2-7	TRBD1	CASSLGTGYGEQYF	TGTGCCAGCAGCTTGGGGACAGGGTATGGCGAGCAGTACTTC
TRBV27	few	TRBJ1-2	NA	CASSLSRDTNYGYTF	TGTGCCAGCAGTTTATCAAGGGATACCAACTATGGCTACACCTTC
TRBV20-1	few	TRBJ2-7	TRBD2	CSARVTGLAYEQYF	TGCAGTGCTAGAGTCACGGGACTAGCCTACGAGCAGTACTTC
TRBV6-5	few	TRBJ1-5	NA	CASSQSGSYPPQHF	TGTGCCAGCAGTCAATCGGGATCCTACCCGCCCCAGCATTTT
TRBV6-1	NA	TRBJ2-2	NA	CATSRQYTGELFF	TGTGCCACCTCCCGACAGTACACCGGGGAGCTGTTTTTT
TRBV20-1	few	TRBJ2-5	TRBD2	CSARDSSLGSREGPKRETQYF	TGCAGTGCTAGAGATTCATCACTCGGGTCGCGGGAGGGCCCGAAGCGAGAGACCCAGTACTTC
TRBV5-6	many	TRBJ2-6	NA	CASSLDTYSGANVLTF	TGTGCCAGCAGCTTGGACACGTACTCTGGGGCCAACGTCCTGACTTTC
TRBV3-1	NA	TRBJ2-1	TRBD2	CASSTQRGPSYNEQFF	TGTGCCAGCAGCACCCAGCGGGGCCCCTCCTACAATGAGCAGTTCTTC
TRBV7-3	few	TRBJ1-1	NA	CASSPPLRQGGTEAFF	TGTGCCAGCAGCCCTCCGTTGAGGCAGGGCGGCACTGAAGCTTTCTTT
TRBV19	once	TRBJ1-1	NA	CASSIDPGSEAFF	TGTGCCAGTAGTATAGATCCGGGGTCAGAAGCTTTCTTT
TRBV6-5	NA	TRBJ2-3	NA	CASSPTTKGTDTQYF	TGTGCCAGCAGCCCAACTACCAAGGGCACAGATACGCAGTATTTT
TRBV27	NA	TRBJ1-2	TRBD1	CASAPWDRNNYGNTF	TGTGCCAGCGCGCCCTGGGACAGAAATAACTATGGCAACACCTTC
TRBV28	NA	TRBJ1-1	TRBD1	CASSLISGTGGLTEAFF	TGTGCCAGCAGTTTAATATCCGGGACAGGGGGATTGACTGAAGCTTTCTTT
TRBV6-5	many	TRBJ1-1	TRBD1	CASRQGVNTEAFF	TGTGCCAGCCGACAGGGGGTAAACACTGAAGCTTTCTTT
TRBV12-3/TRBV12-4	NA	TRBJ2-7	TRBD2	CASSLEGGLYEQYF	TGTGCGAGCAGTTTAGAGGGAGGGCTCTACGAGCAGTACTTC